This T cell receptor (beta chain) was captured in a study of T cells in Graves' hyperthyroidism and ophthalmopathy. Study results and limitations: Onset of ophthalmopathy came a median 6.5 months after the model predicted it.

As for this clonotype: Its target is not known.

The hyperthyroidism patients had all been newly diagnosed, and their disease duration was under 2 months. Their ages ranged from 18 to 65 years. Regions amplified from RNA transcripts were the TCR beta CDR3 regions. With the HTBI primer set, the TCR CDR3 went through a first round of RT-PCR. TCRdb re-called the multiplex PCR reads with MiXCR, one entry per CDR3 protein. The sample carries 350,000 to 400,000 distinct CDR3 sequences, more than 13% recorded once. Sequenced material: blood. The origin of this receptor is a woman under 40 with Graves' hyperthyroidism.

CDR3 residues: CASGVAVAYEQYF. The CDR3 region has the DNA TGTGCCAGCGGTGTGGCGGTTGCCTACGAGCAGTACTTC. The chain uses TRBV6-1 and TRBJ2-7; D remains ambiguous. The CDR3 extends over 13 amino acids. Germline CDR1 reads MNHNS; CDR2 reads SASEGT. Trimming left V 8 bases short and J 2 bases short, with 13 bases between.